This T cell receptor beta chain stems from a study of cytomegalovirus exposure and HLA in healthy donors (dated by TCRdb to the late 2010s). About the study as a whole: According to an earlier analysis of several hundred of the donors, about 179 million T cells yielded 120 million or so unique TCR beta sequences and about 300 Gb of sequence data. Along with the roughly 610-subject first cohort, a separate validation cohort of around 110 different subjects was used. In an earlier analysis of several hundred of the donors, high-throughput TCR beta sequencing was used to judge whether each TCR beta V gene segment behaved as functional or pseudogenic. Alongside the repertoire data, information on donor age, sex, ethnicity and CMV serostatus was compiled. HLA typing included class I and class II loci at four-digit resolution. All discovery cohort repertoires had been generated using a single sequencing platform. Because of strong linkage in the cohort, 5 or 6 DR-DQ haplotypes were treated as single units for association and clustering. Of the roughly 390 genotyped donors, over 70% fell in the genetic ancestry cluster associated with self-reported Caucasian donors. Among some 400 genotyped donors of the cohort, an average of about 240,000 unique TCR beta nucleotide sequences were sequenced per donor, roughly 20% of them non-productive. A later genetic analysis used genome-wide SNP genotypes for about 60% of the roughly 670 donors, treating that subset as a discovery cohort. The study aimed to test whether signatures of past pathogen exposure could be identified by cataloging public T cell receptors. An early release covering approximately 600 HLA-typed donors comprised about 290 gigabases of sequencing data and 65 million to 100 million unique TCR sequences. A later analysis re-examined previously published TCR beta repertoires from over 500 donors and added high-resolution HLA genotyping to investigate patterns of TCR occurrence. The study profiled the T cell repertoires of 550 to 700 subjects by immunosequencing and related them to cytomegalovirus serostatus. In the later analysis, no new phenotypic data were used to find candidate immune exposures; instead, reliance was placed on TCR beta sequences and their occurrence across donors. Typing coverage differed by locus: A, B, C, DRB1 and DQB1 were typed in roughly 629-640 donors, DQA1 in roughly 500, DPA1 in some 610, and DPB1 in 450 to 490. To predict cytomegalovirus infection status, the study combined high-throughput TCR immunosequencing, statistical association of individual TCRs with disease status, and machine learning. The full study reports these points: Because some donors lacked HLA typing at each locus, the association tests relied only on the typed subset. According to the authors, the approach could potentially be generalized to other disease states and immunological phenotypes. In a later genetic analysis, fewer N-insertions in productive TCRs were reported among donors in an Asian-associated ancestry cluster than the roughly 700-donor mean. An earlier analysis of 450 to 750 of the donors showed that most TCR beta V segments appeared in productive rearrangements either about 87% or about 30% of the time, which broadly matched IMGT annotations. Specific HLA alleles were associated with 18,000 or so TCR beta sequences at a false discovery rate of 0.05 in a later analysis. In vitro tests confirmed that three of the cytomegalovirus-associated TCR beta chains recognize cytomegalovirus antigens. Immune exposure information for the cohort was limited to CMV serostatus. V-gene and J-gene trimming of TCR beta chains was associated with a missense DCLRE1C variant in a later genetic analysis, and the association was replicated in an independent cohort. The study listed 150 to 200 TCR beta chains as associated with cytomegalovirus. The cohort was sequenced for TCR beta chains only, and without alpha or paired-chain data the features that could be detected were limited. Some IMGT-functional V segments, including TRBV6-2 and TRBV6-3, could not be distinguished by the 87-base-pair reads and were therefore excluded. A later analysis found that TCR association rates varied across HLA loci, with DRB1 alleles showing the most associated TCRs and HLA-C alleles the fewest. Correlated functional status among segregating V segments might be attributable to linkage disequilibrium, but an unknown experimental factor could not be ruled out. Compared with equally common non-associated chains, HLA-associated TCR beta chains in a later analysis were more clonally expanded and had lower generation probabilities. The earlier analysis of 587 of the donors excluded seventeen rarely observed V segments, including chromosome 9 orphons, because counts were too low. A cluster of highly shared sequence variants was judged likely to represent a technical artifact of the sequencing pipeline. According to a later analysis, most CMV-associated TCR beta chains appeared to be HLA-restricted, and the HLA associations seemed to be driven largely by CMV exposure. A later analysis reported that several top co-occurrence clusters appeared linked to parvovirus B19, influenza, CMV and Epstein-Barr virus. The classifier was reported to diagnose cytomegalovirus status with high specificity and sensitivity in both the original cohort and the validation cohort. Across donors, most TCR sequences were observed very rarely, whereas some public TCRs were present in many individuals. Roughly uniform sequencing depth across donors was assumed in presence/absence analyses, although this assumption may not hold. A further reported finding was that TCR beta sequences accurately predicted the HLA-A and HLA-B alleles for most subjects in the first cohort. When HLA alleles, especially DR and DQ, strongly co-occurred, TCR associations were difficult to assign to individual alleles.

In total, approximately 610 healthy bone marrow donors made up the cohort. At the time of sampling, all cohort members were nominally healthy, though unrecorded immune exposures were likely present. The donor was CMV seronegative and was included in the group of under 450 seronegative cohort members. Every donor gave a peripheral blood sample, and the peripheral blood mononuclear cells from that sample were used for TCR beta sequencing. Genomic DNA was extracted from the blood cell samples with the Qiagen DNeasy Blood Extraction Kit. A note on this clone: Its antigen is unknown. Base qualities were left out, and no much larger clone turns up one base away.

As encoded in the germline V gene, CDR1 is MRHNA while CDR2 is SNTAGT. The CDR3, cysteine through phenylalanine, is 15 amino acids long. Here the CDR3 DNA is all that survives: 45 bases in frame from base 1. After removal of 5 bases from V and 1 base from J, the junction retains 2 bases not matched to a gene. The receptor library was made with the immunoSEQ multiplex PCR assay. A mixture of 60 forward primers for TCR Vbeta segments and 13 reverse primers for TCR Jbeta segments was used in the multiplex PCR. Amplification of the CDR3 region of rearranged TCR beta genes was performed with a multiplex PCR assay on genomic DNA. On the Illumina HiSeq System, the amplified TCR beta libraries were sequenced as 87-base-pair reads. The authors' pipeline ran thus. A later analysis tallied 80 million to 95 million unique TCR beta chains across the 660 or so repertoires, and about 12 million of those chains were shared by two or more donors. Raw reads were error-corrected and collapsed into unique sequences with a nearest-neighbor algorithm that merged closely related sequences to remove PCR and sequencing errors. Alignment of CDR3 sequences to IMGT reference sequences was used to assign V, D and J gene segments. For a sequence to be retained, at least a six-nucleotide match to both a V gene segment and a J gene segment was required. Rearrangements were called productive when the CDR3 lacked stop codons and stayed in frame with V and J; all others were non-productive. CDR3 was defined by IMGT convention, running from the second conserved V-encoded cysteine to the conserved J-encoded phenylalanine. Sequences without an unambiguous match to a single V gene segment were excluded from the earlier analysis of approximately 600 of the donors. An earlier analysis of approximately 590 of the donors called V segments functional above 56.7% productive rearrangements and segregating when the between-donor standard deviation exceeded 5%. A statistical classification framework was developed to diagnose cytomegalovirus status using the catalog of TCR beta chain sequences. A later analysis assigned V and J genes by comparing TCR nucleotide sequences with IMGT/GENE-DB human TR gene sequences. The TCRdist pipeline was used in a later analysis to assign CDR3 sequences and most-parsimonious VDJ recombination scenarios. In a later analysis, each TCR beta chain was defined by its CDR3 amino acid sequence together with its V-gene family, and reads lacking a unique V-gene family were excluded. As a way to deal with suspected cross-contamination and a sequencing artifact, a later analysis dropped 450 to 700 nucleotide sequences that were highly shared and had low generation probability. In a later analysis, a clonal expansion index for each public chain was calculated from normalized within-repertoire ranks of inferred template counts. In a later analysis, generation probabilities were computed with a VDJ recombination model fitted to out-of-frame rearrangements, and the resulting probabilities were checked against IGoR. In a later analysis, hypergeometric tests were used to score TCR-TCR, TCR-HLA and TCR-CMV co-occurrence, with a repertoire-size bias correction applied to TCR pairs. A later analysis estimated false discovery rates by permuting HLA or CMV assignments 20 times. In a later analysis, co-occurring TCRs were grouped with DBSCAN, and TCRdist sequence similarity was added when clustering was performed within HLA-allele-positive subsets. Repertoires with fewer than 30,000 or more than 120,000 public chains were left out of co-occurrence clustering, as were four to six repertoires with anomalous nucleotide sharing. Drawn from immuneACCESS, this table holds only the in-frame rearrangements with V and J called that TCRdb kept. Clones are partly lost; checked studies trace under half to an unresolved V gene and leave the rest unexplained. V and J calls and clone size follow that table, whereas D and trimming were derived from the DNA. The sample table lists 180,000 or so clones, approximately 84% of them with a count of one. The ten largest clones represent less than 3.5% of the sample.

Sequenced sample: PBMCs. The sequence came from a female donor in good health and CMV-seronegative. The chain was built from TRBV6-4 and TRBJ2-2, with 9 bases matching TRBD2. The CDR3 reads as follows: CASSLSGGNTGELFF. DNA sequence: TGTGCCAGCAGTCTTAGCGGGGGGAACACCGGGGAGCTGTTTTTT.